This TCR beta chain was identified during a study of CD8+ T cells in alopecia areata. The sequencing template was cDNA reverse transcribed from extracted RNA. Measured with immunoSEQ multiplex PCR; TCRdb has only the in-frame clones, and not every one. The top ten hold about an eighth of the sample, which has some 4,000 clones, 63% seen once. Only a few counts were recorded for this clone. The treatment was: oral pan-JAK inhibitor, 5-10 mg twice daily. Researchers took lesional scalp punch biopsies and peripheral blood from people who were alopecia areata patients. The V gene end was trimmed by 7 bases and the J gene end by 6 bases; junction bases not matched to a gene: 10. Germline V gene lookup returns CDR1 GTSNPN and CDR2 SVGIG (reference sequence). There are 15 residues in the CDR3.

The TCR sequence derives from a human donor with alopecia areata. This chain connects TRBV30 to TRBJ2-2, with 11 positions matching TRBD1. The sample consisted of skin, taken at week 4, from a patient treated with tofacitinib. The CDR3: CALRPWTGGPGELFF. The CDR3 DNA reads TGTGCCTTAAGACCCTGGACAGGGGGCCCCGGGGAGCTGTTTTTT.